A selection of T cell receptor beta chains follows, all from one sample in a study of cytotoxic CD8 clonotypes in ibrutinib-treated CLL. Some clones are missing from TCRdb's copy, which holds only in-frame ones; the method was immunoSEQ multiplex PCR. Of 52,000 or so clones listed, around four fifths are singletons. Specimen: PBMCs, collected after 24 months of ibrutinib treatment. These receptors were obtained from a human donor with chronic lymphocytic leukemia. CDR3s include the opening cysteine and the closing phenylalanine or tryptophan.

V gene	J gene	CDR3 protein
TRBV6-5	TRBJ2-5	CAGGGETQYF
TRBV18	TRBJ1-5	CASSPWTDSNQPQHF
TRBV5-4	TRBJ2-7	CASSTPWGAKTYEQYF
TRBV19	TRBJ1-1	CASYYRVGTEAFF
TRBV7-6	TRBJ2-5	CASSSNRVRETQYF
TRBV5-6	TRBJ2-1	CASSPGPNRGHNEQFF
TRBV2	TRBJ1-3	CASRPGHSGNTIYF
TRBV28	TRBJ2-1	CASSTTSRSYNEQFF
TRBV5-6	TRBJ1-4	CASSLQPGGFEGKLFF
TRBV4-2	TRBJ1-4	CASSRDRDNEKLFF
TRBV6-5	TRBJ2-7	CASSRTTSGGGEQYF
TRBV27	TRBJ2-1	CASREGIGAGYNEQFF
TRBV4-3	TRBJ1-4	CASSQDSGEKLFF
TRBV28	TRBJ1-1	CASSQRGFTEAFF
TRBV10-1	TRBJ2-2	CASSERPGNTGELFF
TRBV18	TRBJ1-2	CASSPRTGDYGYTF
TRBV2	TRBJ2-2	CASSEWDFTNTGELFF
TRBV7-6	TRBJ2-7	CASSLAVGGRVHEQYF
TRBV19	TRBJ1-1	CASKGQGDTEAFF
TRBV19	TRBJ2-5	CASSISPGLGETQYF
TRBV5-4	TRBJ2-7	CASSSQVYGYEQYF
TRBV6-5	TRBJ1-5	CASSQTGGNQPQHF
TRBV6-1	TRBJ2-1	CASSGARAGAQFF
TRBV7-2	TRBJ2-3	CASSLDSTSTDTQYF
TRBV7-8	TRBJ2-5	CASSFLSRIETQYF
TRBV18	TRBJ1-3	CASSPPWNFQSSGNTIYF
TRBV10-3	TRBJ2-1	CAISEAARSDNEQFF
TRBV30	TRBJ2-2	CAWGQGNPGELFF
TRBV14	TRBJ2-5	CASSQRGPGLQETQYF
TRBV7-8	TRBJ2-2	CASSTRFRDRGRHGELFF
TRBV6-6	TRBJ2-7	CASSRGGQSYSYEQYF
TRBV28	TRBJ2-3	CASSLSGAVTDTQYF
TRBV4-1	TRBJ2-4	CASSHPIRGRILVAKNIQYF
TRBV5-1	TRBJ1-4	CASSLAAGRNEKLFF
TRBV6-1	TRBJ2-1	CASIVVMRGEQFF
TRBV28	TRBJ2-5	CASSLSVSSGRETQYF
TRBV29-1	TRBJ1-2	CSVRIRDRDYGYTF
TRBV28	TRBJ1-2	CASRHTVNYGYTF
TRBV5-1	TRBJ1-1	CASSWSGGMNTEAFF
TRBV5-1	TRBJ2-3	CASSPRTGVSTDTQYF
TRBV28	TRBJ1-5	CASSSQQGWGNQPQHF
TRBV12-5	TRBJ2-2	CASGLNPSGRAGELFF
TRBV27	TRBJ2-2	CASRPGLVGAGELFF
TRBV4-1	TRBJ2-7	CASSQERAGAYEQYF
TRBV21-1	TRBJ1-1	CASSKGEHLNTEAFF
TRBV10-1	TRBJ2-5	CASSQTGSETQYF
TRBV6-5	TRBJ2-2	CASSKIAGATGELFF
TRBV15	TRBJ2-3	CATSRDTDTQYF
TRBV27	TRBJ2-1	CASSLSGTGLNEQFF
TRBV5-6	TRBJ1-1	CASSFGTGRNTEAFF
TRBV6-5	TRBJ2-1	CASSSRTSGRVWFF
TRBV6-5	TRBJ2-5	CASSYGQTQYF
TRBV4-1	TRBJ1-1	CASSPGSSIRLTEAFF
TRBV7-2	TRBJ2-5	CASSNIWGGETQYF
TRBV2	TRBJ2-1	CASNLAGVDNEQFF